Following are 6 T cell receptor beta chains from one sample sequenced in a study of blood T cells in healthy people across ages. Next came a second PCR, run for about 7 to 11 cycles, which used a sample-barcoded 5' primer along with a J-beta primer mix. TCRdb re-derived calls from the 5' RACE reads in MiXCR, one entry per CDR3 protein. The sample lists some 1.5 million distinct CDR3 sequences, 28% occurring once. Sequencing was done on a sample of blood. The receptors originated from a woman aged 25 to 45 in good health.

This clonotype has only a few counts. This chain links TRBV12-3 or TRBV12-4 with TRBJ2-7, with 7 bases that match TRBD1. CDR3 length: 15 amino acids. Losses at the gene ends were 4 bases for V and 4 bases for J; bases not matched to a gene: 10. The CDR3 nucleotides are TGTGCCAGCAGTTCCCAGACAGGGTTCCGATACGAGCAGTACTTC. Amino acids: CASSSQTGFRYEQYF.

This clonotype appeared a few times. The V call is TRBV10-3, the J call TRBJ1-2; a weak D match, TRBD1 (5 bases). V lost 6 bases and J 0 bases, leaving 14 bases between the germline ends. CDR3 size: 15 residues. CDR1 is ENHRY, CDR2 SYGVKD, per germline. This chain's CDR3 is CAISSAATANYGYTF. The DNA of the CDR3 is TGTGCCATCAGCTCGGCGGCGACAGCTAACTATGGCTACACCTTC.

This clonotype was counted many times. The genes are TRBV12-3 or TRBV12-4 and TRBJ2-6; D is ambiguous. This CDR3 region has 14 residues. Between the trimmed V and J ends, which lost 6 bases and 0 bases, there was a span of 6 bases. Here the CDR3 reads CASRQRSGANVLTF. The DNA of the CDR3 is TGTGCCAGCAGGCAACGCTCTGGGGCCAACGTCCTGACTTTC.

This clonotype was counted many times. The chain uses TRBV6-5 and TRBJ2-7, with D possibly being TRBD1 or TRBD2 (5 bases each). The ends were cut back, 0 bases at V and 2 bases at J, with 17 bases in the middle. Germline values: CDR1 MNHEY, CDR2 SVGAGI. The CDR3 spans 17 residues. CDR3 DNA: TGTGCCAGCAGTTACTCCCCATCGGGGACGAGTACCTACGAGCAGTACTTC. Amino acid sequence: CASSYSPSGTSTYEQYF.

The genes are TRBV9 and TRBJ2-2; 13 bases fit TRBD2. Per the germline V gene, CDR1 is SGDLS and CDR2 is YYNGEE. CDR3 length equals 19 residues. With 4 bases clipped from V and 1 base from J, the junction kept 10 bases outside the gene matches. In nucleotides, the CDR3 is TGTGCCAGCAGCATGGACGGGACTAGCGGGGCCGAGAACACCGGGGAGCTGTTTTTT. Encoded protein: CASSMDGTSGAENTGELFF.

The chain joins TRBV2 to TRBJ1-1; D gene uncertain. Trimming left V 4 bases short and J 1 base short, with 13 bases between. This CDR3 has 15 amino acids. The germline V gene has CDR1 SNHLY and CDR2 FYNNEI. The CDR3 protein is CASSAARWGNTEAFF. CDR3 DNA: TGTGCCAGCAGTGCGGCGAGGTGGGGGAACACTGAAGCTTTCTTT.